This T cell receptor beta chain emerged from a study of blood T cell repertoires in COVID-19. Looking at the study overall: Acute and convalescent COVID-19 samples came from the United States, Italy and Spain. PBMCs, B-cell-depleted T cells, or T cells provided the cDNA or gDNA that made up the material.

Authors' methods: Estimation of nucleated cell counts was performed using reference gene primer amplification. Only in-frame clones appear in the TCRdb table, and some are missing; sequencing was by immunoSEQ multiplex PCR. D and trimming were read from the DNA, whereas the V and J calls and clone size are those reported in that table. The sample lists roughly 70,000 clones; 85% to 95% were seen once. Sequences were obtained from peripheral blood. The sequence was collected from an older woman with active COVID-19.

The CDR3 spells CASNHGGDRRETQYF. The CDR3 DNA is TGTGCCAGCAACCACGGAGGGGACCGTCGGGAGACCCAGTACTTC. The rearrangement uses TRBV5-4 and TRBJ2-5; possibly TRBD2 for D (6 bases). Germline-derived CDR1 and CDR2 are SGHNT and YYREEE (reference sequence). The CDR3 contains 15 residues. V shed 6 bases and J shed 5 bases, with 20 bases lying between them.